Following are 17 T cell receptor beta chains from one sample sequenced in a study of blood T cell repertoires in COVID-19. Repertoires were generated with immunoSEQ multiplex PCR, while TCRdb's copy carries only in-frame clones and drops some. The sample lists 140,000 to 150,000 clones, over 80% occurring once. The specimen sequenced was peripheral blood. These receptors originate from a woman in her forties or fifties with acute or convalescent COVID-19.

The CDR3 protein is CASSQDVIRSGGNEQFF. The DNA of the CDR3 is TGCGCCAGCAGCCAAGATGTAATCCGCAGCGGTGGCAATGAGCAGTTCTTC. V is TRBV4-1 and J is TRBJ2-1; maybe TRBD2 (5 bases). The CDR3 runs 17 residues. Per the germline V gene, CDR1 is MGHRA and CDR2 is YSYEKL. Trimming shortened V by 0 bases and J by 6 bases, and 18 bases separated the two germline ends.

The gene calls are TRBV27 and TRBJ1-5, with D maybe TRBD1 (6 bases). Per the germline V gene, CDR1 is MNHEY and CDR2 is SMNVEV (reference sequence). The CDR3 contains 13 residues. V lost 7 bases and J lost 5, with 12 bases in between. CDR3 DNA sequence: TGTGCCAGCAAACTACAGGGTGATCAGCCCCAGCATTTT. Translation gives CASKLQGDQPQHF.

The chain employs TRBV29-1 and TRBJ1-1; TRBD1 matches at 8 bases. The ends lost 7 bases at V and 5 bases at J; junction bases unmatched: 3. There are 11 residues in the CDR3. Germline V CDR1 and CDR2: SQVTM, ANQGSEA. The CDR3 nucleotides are TGCAGCGCCAGGGGGCCAACTGAAGCTTTCTTT. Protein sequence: CSARGPTEAFF. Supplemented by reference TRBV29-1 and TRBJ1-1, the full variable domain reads SAVISQKPSRDICQRGTSLTIQCQVDSQVTMMFWYRQQPGQSLTLIATANQGSEATYESGFVIDKFPISRPNLTFSTLTVSNMSPEDSSIYLCSARGPTEAFFGQGTRLTVV.

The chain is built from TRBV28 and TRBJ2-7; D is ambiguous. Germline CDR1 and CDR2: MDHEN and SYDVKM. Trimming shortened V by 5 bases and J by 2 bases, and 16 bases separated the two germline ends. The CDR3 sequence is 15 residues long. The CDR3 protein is CASSPTSTVAYEQYF. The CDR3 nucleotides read TGTGCCAGCAGTCCCACTTCGACTGTAGCCTACGAGCAGTACTTC.

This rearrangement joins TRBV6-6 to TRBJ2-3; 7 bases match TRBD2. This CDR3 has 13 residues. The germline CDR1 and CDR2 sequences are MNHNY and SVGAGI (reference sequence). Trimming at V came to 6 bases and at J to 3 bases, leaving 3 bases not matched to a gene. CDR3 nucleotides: TGTGCCAGCAGGGGGGGGGTTACAGATACGCAGTATTTT. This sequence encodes CASRGGVTDTQYF.

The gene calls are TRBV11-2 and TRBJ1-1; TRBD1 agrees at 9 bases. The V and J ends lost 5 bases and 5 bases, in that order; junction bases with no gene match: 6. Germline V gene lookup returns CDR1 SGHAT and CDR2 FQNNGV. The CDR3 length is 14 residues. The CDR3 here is CASSLQGAGTEAFF. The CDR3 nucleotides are TGTGCCAGCAGCCTACAGGGGGCAGGAACTGAAGCTTTCTTT.

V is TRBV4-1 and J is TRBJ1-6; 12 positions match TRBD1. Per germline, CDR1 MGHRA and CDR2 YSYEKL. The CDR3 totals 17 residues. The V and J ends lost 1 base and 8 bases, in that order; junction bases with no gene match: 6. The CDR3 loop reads CASSQGDRGLRDSPLHF. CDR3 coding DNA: TGCGCCAGCAGCCAAGGGGACAGGGGGCTTCGGGATTCACCCCTCCACTTT.

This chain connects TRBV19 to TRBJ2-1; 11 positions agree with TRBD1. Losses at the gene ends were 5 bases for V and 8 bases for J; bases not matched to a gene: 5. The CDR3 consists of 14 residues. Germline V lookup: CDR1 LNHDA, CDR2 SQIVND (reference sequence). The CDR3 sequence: CASSSGTGGYEQFF. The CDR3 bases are TGTGCCAGTAGTTCCGGGACAGGGGGATATGAGCAGTTCTTC. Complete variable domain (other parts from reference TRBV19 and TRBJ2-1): DGGITQSPKYLFRKEGQNVTLSCEQNLNHDAMYWYRQDPGQGLRLIYYSQIVNDFQKGDIAEGYSVSREKKESFPLTVTSAQKNPTAFYLCASSSGTGGYEQFFGPGTRLTVL.

The CDR3 reads CASSRRGDPSLYEQYF. The CDR3 DNA sequence: TGTGCCAGCAGCCGCCGGGGGGATCCGTCCCTCTACGAGCAGTACTTC. The chain couples TRBV5-8 to TRBJ2-7; 7 bases are a match to TRBD2. The germline V gene encodes CDR1 SGHTS and CDR2 YDEGEE. There are 16 residues in the CDR3. With V trimmed by 4 bases and J by 3 bases, 13 bases remained unmatched.

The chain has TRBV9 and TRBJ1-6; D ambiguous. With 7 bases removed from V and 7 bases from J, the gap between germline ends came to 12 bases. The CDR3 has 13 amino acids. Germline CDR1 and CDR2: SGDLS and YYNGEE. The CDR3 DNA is TGTGCCAGCGGGCGGGGTGAGAATTCACCCCTCCACTTT. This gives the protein CASGRGENSPLHF.

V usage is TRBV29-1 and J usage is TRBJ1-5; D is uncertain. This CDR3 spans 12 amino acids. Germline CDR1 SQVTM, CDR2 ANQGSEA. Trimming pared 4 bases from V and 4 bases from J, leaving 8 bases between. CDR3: CSVGSVNQPQHF. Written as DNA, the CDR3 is TGCAGCGTTGGGTCGGTGAATCAGCCCCAGCATTTT.

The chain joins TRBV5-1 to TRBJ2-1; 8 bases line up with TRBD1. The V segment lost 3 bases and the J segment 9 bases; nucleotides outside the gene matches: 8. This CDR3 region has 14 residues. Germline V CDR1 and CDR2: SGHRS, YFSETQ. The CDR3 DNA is TGCGCCAGCAGCTCTGACAGGGGTCTGGGTGAGCAGTTCTTC. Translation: CASSSDRGLGEQFF.

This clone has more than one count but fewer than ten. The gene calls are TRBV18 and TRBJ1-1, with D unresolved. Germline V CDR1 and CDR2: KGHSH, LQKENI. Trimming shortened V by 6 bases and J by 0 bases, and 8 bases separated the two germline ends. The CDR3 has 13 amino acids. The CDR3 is CASSPGLNTEAFF. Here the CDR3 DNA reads TGTGCCAGCTCCCCGGGTCTGAACACTGAAGCTTTCTTT.

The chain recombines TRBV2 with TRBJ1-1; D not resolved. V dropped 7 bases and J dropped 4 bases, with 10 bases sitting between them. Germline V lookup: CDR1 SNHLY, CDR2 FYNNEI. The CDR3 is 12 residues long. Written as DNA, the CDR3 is TGTGCCAGCACCCTCAGCGGCACTGAAGCTTTCTTT. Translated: CASTLSGTEAFF.

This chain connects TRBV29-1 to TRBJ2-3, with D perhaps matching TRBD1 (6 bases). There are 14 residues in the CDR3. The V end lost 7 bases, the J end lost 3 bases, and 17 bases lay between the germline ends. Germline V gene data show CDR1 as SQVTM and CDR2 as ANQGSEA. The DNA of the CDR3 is TGCAGCGCACACCGGGACACCAGGACAGATACGCAGTATTTT. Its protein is CSAHRDTRTDTQYF.

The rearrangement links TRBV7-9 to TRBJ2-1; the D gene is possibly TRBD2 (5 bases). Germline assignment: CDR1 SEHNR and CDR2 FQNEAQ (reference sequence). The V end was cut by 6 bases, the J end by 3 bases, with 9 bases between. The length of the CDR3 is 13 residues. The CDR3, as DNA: TGTGCCAGCAGTCCTACTAGCTACAATGAGCAGTTCTTC. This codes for CASSPTSYNEQFF.

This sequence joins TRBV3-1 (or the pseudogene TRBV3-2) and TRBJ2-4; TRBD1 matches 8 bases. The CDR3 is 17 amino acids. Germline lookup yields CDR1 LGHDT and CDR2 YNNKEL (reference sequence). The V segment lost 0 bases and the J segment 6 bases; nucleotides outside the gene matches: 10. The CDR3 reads CASSQEWAGGAGNIQYF. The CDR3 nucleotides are TGTGCCAGCAGCCAAGAATGGGCAGGGGGCGCGGGAAACATTCAGTACTTC.